The 13 T cell receptor beta chains listed next were all sequenced from one sample in a study of control samples from healthy donors and cancer patients. This table comes from immunoSEQ multiplex PCR, and its TCRdb copy is limited to in-frame clones, with some not included. The table shows tens of thousands of clones, with 70% to 80% occurring only once. Source material: PBMCs. The receptors were gathered from a man aged 55-75 years with head and neck cancer.

V is TRBV4-1 and J is TRBJ2-7; D unresolved. Germline values: CDR1 MGHRA, CDR2 YSYEKL. V lost 4 bases to trimming and J lost 3 bases, with 4 bases between them. The CDR3 has 11 residues. CDR3 DNA: TGCGCCAGCAGCCGCGGCTACGAGCAGTACTTC. It is translated as CASSRGYEQYF.

The chain couples TRBV19 to TRBJ2-7; D possibly corresponds to TRBD2 (6 bases). This CDR3 is 14 amino acids long. Germline CDR1 reads LNHDA; CDR2 reads SQIVND (reference sequence). Trimming shortened V by 8 bases and J by 0 bases, and 14 bases separated the two germline ends. The CDR3 protein is CASAGGGSSYEQYF. Written as DNA, the CDR3 is TGTGCCAGTGCTGGTGGGGGGAGCTCCTACGAGCAGTACTTC.

Only one count was recorded for this clone. The chain is built from TRBV4-3 and TRBJ2-2, with 7 bases aligning to TRBD2. Germline V gene data show CDR1 as LGHNA and CDR2 as YSLEER. The ends lost 4 bases at V and 3 bases at J; junction bases unmatched: 8. The CDR3 spans 16 residues. The DNA of the CDR3 is TGCGCCAGCAGCCCAGGACTAGGTGGGCACACCGGGGAGCTGTTTTTT. It encodes CASSPGLGGHTGELFF.

This chain connects TRBV5-1 to TRBJ2-7, with D perhaps matching TRBD1 or TRBD2 (5 bases each). Per germline, CDR1 SGHRS and CDR2 YFSETQ. The germline V and J ends were trimmed by 0 bases and 0 bases, with 16 bases remaining between them. The CDR3 extends over 17 amino acids. CDR3 protein: CASSLGLGGGDSYEQYF. As DNA, the CDR3 is TGCGCCAGCAGCTTGGGCCTCGGTGGGGGAGACTCCTACGAGCAGTACTTC.

The chain couples TRBV7-3 to TRBJ2-1; 7 bases are a match to TRBD2. J lost 9 bases, V lost 1 base, and 3 bases had no gene match. The germline V gene has CDR1 SGHTA and CDR2 FQGTGA. This CDR3 contains 13 residues. This CDR3 is CASSLREGGEQFF. The CDR3 bases are TGTGCCAGCAGCTTAAGGGAGGGAGGTGAGCAGTTCTTC.

The V and J genes are TRBV24-1 and TRBJ2-3; TRBD1 might be the D (5 bases). This CDR3 spans 15 amino acids. V lost 6 bases and J 0 bases, leaving 12 bases between the germline ends. The germline CDR1 and CDR2 sequences are KGHDR and SFDVKD. CDR3: CATSLGAQSTDTQYF. The CDR3 DNA follows: TGTGCCACCAGTTTAGGGGCGCAAAGCACAGATACGCAGTATTTT.

This clone has more than one count but fewer than ten. The chain links TRBV13 to TRBJ1-1; no clear D gene. Looked up from germline, CDR1 is PRHDT and CDR2 is FYEKMQ (reference sequence). Deletions cut 1 base from V and 4 bases from J, with 10 bases between. The CDR3 is made up of 14 amino acids. In nucleotides, the CDR3 is TGTGCCAGCAGCTTAGTGAGCCATGGCACTGAAGCTTTCTTT. The encoded protein is CASSLVSHGTEAFF.

A remark on this clone: The sample contains more than one DNA sequence encoding this CDR3. The V gene is TRBV19, the J gene TRBJ2-2, with D uncertain. Germline loops: CDR1 LNHDA, CDR2 SQIVND (reference sequence). This CDR3 has 13 amino acids. V lost 4 bases, J lost 2 bases, and 5 bases lay in between. Here the CDR3 reads CASSNPNTGELFF. In DNA, the CDR3 is TGTGCCAGTAGTAACCCCAACACCGGGGAGCTGTTTTTT.

As to this clone: A junction end diverges from the germline sequence, so it may reflect a read error. The sample contains more than one DNA sequence encoding this CDR3. The chain recombines TRBV7-2 with TRBJ2-5, with TRBD2 matching 9 bases. Germline-derived CDR1 and CDR2 are SGHTA and FQGNSA. There are 16 residues in the CDR3. The CDR3 loop reads CASSLGAGGPTETQYF. The CDR3 DNA is TGTGCCAGTAGCTTAGGGGCGGGAGGGCCAACAGAGACCCAGTACTTC.

This clone was counted between two and nine times. The chain uses TRBV7-3 and TRBJ2-6, with a tentative D call TRBD1 (6 bases). Trimming cost V 1 base and J 4 bases, with 11 bases left between them. Germline CDR1 and CDR2: SGHTA and FQGTGA. The CDR3 loop spans 16 amino acids. Here the CDR3 DNA reads TGTGCCAGCAGCTTAAGTCCAGGGGTCGGGGCCAACGTCCTGACTTTC. Its translation is CASSLSPGVGANVLTF.

This chain connects TRBV3-1 (or the pseudogene TRBV3-2) to TRBJ2-7; maybe TRBD2 (6 bases). CDR1 and CDR2 (germline): LGHDT, YNNKEL (reference sequence). V was cut by 5 bases and J by 5 bases, with 16 bases left in between. The CDR3 is made up of 14 amino acids. The CDR3 DNA is TGTGCCAGCAGCAGAGCGGGTGTTGACCACGAGCAGTACTTC. Translation gives CASSRAGVDHEQYF.

V is TRBV6-2 or TRBV6-3 and J is TRBJ1-1, with D unresolved. The germline V gene encodes CDR1 MNHEY and CDR2 SVGEGT. The CDR3 covers 12 residues. V lost 4 bases and J 1 base, leaving 4 bases between the germline ends. CDR3 residues: CASSFPNTEAFF. For the CDR3, the DNA is TGTGCCAGCAGTTTTCCGAACACTGAAGCTTTCTTT.

The chain joins TRBV9 to TRBJ1-5, with TRBD1 matching 10 bases. The CDR3 length is 15 residues. Germline trimming cut 4 bases from V and 2 bases from J; bases unmatched to any gene: 3. Germline V lookup: CDR1 SGDLS, CDR2 YYNGEE. CDR3 DNA: TGTGCCAGCAGCCGACAGGGGGCCGGCAATCAGCCCCAGCATTTT. It codes for CASSRQGAGNQPQHF.